A selection of T cell receptor beta chains follows, all from one sample in a study of blood T cell repertoires in COVID-19. The method was immunoSEQ multiplex PCR; TCRdb's version includes in-frame clones alone and lacks a portion of them. The sample shows fewer than 350,000 clones, 85% of them seen only once. Input material: PBMCs or T cells enriched from blood (not recorded which). The receptor source for this set is a woman aged 30 to 39 who had been exposed to COVID-19. CDR3s include the opening cysteine and the closing phenylalanine or tryptophan. A D gene is named only where the DNA matches it firmly. Size is omitted from some rows. Given values are once, few, many or a class for expanded clones.

abundance,d_gene,v_gene,j_gene,CDR3aa,CDR3nt
.,TRBD1,TRBV11-1,TRBJ2-2,CASSPGQVPRGELFF,TGTGCCAGCAGCCCAGGACAGGTCCCCAGGGGGGAGCTGTTTTTT
.,TRBD1,TRBV7-7,TRBJ1-2,CASSRTTGTGGSYGYTF,TGTGCTAGCAGCCGCACCACCGGGACAGGGGGAAGCTATGGCTACACCTTC
.,.,TRBV11-2,TRBJ2-1,CASSLIQGLTEQFF,TGTGCCAGCAGCTTAATACAGGGTTTAACTGAGCAGTTCTTC
few,.,TRBV5-4,TRBJ2-1,CASSLAGLAAYNEQFF,TGTGCCAGCAGCTTGGCCGGGTTAGCGGCTTACAATGAGCAGTTCTTC
.,.,TRBV4-2,TRBJ1-3,CASSHPGGQRNTIYF,TGTGCCAGCAGCCACCCTGGAGGGCAACGGAACACCATATATTTT
.,TRBD1,TRBV6-5,TRBJ1-4,CASRRAGTGVEKLFF,TGTGCCAGCCGGAGAGCCGGGACAGGGGTTGAAAAACTGTTTTTT
once,.,TRBV6-1,TRBJ2-3,CASSEESAVLYTQYF,TGTGCCAGCAGTGAAGAGAGCGCCGTCCTTTATACGCAGTATTTT
.,TRBD2,TRBV18,TRBJ2-5,CASSPGTSAETQYF,TGTGCCAGCTCACCCGGGACTAGCGCAGAGACCCAGTACTTC
once,TRBD1,TRBV4-1,TRBJ2-7,CASSQESGQGLSYEQYF,TGCGCCAGCAGCCAAGAATCCGGACAGGGGCTCTCCTACGAGCAGTACTTC
.,TRBD1,TRBV28,TRBJ1-6,CASTHEDRERSPLHF,TGTGCCAGCACCCACGAGGACAGGGAACGTTCACCCCTCCACTTT
.,.,TRBV2,TRBJ2-1,CASSALTSRPGDEQFF,TGTGCCAGCAGTGCTCTAACTAGCCGCCCGGGCGATGAGCAGTTCTTC
.,.,TRBV2,TRBJ2-7,CASGTYEQYF,TGTGCCAGCGGCACGTACGAGCAGTACTTC
once,TRBD1,TRBV6-5,TRBJ1-1,CASSRQAQGTEAFF,TGTGCCAGCAGCCGACAAGCACAGGGGACTGAAGCTTTCTTT
few,.,TRBV6-1,TRBJ1-5,CASSKGGGPSNQPQHF,TGTGCCAGCAGTAAAGGGGGGGGCCCTAGCAATCAGCCCCAGCATTTT
.,TRBD2,TRBV27,TRBJ2-1,CASSWSSGAYNEQFF,TGTGCCAGCAGTTGGAGTAGCGGGGCTTACAATGAGCAGTTCTTC
.,.,TRBV19,TRBJ2-2,CASSITLSGELFF,TGTGCCAGTAGTATAACATTATCCGGGGAGCTGTTTTTT
.,TRBD1,TRBV27,TRBJ2-2,CASRKLGTAGELFF,TGTGCCAGCAGAAAACTCGGGACAGCCGGGGAGCTGTTTTTT
.,.,TRBV7-2,TRBJ2-4,CASSQQGFGIQYF,TGTGCCAGCAGCCAACAGGGTTTCGGCATTCAGTACTTC
.,TRBD2,TRBV9,TRBJ2-2,CASRDRTRGGADNTGELFF,TGTGCCAGCAGAGATCGGACTCGCGGGGGGGCCGACAACACCGGGGAGCTGTTTTTT
.,.,TRBV30,TRBJ2-7,CAWRTSSISYEQYF,TGTGCCTGGAGAACTAGCAGTATCTCCTACGAGCAGTACTTC
.,.,TRBV7-3,TRBJ2-5,CASSLTDKRETQYF,TGTGCCAGCAGCTTAACCGACAAGAGAGAGACCCAGTACTTC
.,.,TRBV18,TRBJ1-4,CASSPQIATNEKLFF,TGTGCCAGCTCACCACAAATAGCAACTAATGAAAAACTGTTTTTT
.,TRBD1,TRBV28,TRBJ1-6,CASSRTSTGGRNSPLHF,TGTGCCAGCAGCCGAACCTCGACAGGGGGCAGGAATTCACCCCTCCACTTT
once,TRBD1,TRBV4-1,TRBJ2-7,CASSQETQRGQEQYF,TGCGCCAGCAGCCAAGAAACACAAAGGGGGCAGGAGCAGTACTTC
.,.,TRBV18,TRBJ2-3,CASSPPSTDTQYF,TGTGCCAGCTCACCACCCTCCACAGATACGCAGTATTTT
.,.,TRBV5-7,TRBJ2-3,CASRVGGGEADTQYF,TGTGCCAGCAGGGTTGGGGGGGGCGAAGCAGATACGCAGTATTTT